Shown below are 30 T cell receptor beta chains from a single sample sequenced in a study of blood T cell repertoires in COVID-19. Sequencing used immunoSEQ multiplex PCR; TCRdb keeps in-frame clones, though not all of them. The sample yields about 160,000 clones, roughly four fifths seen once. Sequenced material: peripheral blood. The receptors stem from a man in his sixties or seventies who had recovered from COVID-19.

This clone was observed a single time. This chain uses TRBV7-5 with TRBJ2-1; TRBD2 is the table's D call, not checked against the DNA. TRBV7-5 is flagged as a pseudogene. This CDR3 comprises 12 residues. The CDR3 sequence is CARSSYPNEQFF. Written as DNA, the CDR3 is TGTGCCAGAAGCTCCTACCCCAATGAGCAGTTCTTC.

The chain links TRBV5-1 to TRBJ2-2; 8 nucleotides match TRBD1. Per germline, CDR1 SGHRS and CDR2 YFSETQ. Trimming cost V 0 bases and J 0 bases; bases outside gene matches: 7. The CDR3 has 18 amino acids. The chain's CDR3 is CASSLVAGQGSNTGELFF. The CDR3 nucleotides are TGCGCCAGCAGCTTGGTGGCAGGACAGGGTTCGAACACCGGGGAGCTGTTTTTT.

The CDR3 reads CASRAGTASFTLHF. The DNA for the CDR3 is TGTGCCAGCAGGGCCGGGACAGCGTCTTTCACCCTCCACTTT. The chain employs TRBV6-5 and TRBJ1-6; 7 bases map to TRBD1. The CDR3 spans 14 residues. The junction had 13 bases not matched to a gene; V was cut back by 6 bases and J by 14 bases. Germline V lookup: CDR1 MNHEY, CDR2 SVGAGI.

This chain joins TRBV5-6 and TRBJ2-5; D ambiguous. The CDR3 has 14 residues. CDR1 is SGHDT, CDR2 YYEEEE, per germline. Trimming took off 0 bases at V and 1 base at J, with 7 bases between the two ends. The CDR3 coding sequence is TGTGCCAGCAGCTTGGTTACGCGCCAAGAGACCCAGTACTTC. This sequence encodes CASSLVTRQETQYF.

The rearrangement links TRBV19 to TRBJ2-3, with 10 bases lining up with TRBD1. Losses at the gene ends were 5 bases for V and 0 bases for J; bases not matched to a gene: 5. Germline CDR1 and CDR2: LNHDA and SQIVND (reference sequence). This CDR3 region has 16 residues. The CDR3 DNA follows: TGTGCCAGTAGTGGGACAGGGGACCTTAGCACAGATACGCAGTATTTT. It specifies CASSGTGDLSTDTQYF. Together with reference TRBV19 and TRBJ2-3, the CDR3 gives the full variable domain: DGGITQSPKYLFRKEGQNVTLSCEQNLNHDAMYWYRQDPGQGLRLIYYSQIVNDFQKGDIAEGYSVSREKKESFPLTVTSAQKNPTAFYLCASSGTGDLSTDTQYFGPGTRLTVL.

In DNA, the CDR3 is TGTGCCAGCATCTTCAAATACGGGAGTGAGCAGTACTTC. Residues: CASIFKYGSEQYF. The rearrangement joins TRBV11-3 to TRBJ2-7; weak D call: TRBD2 (6 bases). Trimming took off 7 bases at V and 7 bases at J, with 17 bases between the two ends. The CDR3 has 13 residues. Germline assignment: CDR1 SGHNT and CDR2 YENEEA.

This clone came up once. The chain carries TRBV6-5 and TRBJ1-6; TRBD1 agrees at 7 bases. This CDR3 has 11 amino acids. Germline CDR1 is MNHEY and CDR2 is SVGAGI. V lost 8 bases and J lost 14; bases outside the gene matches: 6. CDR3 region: CASGDRVTLHF. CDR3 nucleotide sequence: TGTGCCAGCGGAGACAGGGTGACCCTCCACTTT.

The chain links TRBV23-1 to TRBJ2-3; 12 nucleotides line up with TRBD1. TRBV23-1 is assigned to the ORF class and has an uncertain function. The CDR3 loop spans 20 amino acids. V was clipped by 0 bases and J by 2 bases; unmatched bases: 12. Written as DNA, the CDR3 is TGCGCCAGCAGTCAATCGGGGGGACAGGGGGCCGTGGCCTACACAGATACGCAGTATTTT. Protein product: CASSQSGGQGAVAYTDTQYF.

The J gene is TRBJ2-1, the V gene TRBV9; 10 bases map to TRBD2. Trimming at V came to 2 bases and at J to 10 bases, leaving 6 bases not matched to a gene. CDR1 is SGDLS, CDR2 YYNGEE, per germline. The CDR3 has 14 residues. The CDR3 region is CASSVSAGGPEQFF. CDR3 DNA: TGTGCCAGCAGCGTGTCAGCGGGAGGGCCGGAGCAGTTCTTC.

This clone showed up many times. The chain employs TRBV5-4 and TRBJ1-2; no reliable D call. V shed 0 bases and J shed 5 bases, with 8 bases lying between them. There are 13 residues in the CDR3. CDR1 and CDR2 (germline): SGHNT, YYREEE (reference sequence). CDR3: CASSLDRGYGYTF. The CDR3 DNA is TGTGCCAGCAGCTTGGATCGCGGTTATGGCTACACCTTC.

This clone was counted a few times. CDR3 DNA: TGTGCCAGCCAAGACTTCCCCCAGCGGGCTTTCTTT. This translates into CASQDFPQRAFF. This sequence joins TRBV19 and TRBJ1-1; D unresolved. Germline values: CDR1 LNHDA, CDR2 SQIVND (reference sequence). The V gene lost 9 bases and the J gene lost 11 bases, with 19 bases spanning the gap. The CDR3 consists of 12 residues.

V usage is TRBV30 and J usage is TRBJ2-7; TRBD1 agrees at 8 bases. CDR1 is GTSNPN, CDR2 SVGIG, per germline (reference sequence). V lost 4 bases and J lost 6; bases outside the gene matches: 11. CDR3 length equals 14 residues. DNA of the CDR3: TGTGCCTGGATACCCCAGGGGGCCACTTTCGAGCAGTACTTC. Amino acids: CAWIPQGATFEQYF.

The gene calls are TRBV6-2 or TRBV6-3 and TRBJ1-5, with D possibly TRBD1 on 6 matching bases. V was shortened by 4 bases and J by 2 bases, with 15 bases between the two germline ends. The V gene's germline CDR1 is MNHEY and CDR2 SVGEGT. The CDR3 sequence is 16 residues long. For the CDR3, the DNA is TGTGCCAGCAGTTCTGCGCAGGGGATGCGCAATCAGCCCCAGCATTTT. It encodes CASSSAQGMRNQPQHF.

The CDR3 here is CASSFDRGRYEQYF. CDR3 in DNA: TGTGCCAGCAGTTTTGACAGGGGAAGGTACGAGCAGTACTTC. This sequence joins TRBV5-4 and TRBJ2-7, with 8 bases lining up with TRBD1. V was clipped by 5 bases and J by 4 bases; unmatched bases: 8. CDR3 length: 14 amino acids. Germline V gene sequence: CDR1 SGHNT, CDR2 YYREEE (reference sequence).

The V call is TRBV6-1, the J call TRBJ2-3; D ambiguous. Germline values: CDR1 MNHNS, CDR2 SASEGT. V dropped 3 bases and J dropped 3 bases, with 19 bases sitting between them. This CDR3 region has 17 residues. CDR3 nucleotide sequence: TGTGCCAGCAGTGATTCAATTGGGCCTACCCTTACAGATACGCAGTATTTT. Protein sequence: CASSDSIGPTLTDTQYF.

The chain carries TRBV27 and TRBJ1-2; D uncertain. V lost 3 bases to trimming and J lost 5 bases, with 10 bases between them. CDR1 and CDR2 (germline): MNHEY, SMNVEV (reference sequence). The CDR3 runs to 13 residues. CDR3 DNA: TGTGCCAGCAGTTTCCGGGGAGAATATGGCTACACCTTC. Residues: CASSFRGEYGYTF.

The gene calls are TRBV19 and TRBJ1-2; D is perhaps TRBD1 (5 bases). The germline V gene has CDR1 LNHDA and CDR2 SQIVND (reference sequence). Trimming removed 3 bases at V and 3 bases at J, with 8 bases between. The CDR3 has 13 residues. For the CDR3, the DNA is TGTGCCAGTAGTATTGACAGATACTATGGCTACACCTTC. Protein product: CASSIDRYYGYTF. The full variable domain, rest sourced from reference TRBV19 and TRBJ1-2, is DGGITQSPKYLFRKEGQNVTLSCEQNLNHDAMYWYRQDPGQGLRLIYYSQIVNDFQKGDIAEGYSVSREKKESFPLTVTSAQKNPTAFYLCASSIDRYYGYTFGSGTRLTVV.

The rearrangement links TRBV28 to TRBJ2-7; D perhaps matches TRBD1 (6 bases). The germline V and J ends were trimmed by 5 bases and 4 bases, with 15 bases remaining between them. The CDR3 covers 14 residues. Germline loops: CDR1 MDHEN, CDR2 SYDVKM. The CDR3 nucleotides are TGTGCCAGCAGTCTACAGGGATGGGCGTACGAGCAGTACTTC. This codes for CASSLQGWAYEQYF.

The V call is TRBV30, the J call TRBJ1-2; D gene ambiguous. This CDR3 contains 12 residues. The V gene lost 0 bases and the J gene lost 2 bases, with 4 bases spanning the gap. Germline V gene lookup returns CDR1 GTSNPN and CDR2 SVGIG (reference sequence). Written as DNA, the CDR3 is TGTGCCTGGAGTGTACTAAACTATGGCTACACCTTC. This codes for CAWSVLNYGYTF.

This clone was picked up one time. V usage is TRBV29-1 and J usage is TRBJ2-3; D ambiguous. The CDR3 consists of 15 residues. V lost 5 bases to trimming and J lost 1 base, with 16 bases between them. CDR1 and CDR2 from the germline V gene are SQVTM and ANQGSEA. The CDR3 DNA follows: TGCAGCGTTTTGAGACACCAGTCGGGCACAGATACGCAGTATTTT. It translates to CSVLRHQSGTDTQYF.

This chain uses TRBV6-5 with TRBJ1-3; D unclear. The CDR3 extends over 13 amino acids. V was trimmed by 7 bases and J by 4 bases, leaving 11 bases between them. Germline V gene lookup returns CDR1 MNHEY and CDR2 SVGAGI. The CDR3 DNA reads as TGTGCCAGCAACGTAACTCCCGGAAACACCATATATTTT. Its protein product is CASNVTPGNTIYF.

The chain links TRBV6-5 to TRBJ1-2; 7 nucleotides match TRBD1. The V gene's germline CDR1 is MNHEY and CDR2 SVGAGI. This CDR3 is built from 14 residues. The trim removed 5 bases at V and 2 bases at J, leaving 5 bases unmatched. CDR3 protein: CASSPRGANYGYTF. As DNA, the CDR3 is TGTGCCAGCAGTCCCAGGGGGGCGAACTATGGCTACACCTTC.

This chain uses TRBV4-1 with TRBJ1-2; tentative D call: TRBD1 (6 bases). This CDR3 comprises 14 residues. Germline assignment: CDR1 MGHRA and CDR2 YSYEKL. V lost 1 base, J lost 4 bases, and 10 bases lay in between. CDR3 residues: CASSQGQVAYGYTF. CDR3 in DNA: TGCGCCAGCAGCCAAGGACAGGTAGCCTATGGCTACACCTTC.

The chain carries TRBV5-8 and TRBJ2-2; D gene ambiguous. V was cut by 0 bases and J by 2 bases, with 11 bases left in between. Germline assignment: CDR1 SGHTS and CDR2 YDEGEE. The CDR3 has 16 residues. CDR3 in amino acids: CASSLGYDTNTGELFF. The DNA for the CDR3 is TGTGCCAGCAGCTTGGGGTACGACACCAACACCGGGGAGCTGTTTTTT.

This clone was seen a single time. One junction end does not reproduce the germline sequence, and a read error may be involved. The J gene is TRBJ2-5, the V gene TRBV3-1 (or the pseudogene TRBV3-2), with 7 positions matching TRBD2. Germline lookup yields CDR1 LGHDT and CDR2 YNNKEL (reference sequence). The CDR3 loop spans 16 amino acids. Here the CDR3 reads CANSQVRAGEEETQYF. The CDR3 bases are TGTGCCAACAGCCAAGTTAGGGCGGGAGAGGAAGAGACCCAGTACTTC.

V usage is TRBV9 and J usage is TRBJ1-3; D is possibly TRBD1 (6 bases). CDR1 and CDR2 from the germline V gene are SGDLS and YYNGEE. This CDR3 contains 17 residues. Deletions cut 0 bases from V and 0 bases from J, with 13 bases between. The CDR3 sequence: CASSVGAQGRSGNTIYF. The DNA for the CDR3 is TGTGCCAGCAGCGTAGGAGCGCAGGGGCGCTCTGGAAACACCATATATTTT.

The CDR3 region has the DNA TGTGCCAGCAGCCAAGTTAGCGGGTATGCCTACAATGAGCAGTTCTTC. It yields the protein CASSQVSGYAYNEQFF. The V and J genes are TRBV14 and TRBJ2-1, with TRBD2 matching 7 bases. Germline values: CDR1 SGHDN, CDR2 FVKESK. The CDR3 length is 16 residues. Trimming at V came to 1 base and at J to 2 bases, leaving 5 bases not matched to a gene.

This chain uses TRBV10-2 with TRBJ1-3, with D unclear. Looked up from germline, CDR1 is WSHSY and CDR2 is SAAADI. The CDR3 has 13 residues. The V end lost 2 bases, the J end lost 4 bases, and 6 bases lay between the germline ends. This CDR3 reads CASSEGQGNTIYF. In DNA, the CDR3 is TGCGCCAGCAGTGAGGGCCAGGGAAACACCATATATTTT.

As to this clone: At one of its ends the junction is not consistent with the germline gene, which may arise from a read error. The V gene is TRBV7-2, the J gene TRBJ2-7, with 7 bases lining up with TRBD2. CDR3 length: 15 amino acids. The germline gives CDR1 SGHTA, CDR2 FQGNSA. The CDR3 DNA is TGTGCCAGCAGCACCATACTAGCGAGAGGCTCCGCTTTACTCTTC. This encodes CASSTILARGSALLF.

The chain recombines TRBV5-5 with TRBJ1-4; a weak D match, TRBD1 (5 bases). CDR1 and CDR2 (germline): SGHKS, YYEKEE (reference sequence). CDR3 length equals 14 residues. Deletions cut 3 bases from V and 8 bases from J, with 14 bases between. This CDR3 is CASSSTDIMEKLFF. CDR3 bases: TGTGCCAGCAGCTCCACGGACATAATGGAAAAACTGTTTTTT.